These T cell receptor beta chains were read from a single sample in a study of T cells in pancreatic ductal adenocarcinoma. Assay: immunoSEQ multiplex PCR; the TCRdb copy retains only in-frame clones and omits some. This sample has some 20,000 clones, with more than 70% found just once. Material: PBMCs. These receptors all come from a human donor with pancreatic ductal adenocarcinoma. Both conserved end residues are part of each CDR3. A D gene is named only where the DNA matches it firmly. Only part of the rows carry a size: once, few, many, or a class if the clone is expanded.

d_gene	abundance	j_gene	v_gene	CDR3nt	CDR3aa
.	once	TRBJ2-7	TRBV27	TGTGCCAGCAGTCGTTCTACAGGGAGCTCCTACGAGCAGTACTTC	CASSRSTGSSYEQYF
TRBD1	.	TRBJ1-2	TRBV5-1	TGCGCCAGCAGCTGGGGGGACAGCCCTGAGGGCTACACCTTC	CASSWGDSPEGYTF
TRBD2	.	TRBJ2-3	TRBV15	TGTGCCACCAGCAGAGGACTAGCGGGGGGCACAGATACGCAGTATTTT	CATSRGLAGGTDTQYF
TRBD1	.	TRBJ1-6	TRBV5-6	TGTGCCAGCGACCTCGGGACAGGGGGATCACCCCTCCACTTT	CASDLGTGGSPLHF
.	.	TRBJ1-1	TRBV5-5	TGTGCCAGCAGCTTCGGTGGACAGAACACTGAAGCTTTCTTT	CASSFGGQNTEAFF
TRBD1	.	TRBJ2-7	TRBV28	TGTGCCAGCAGTTTAACAGGGGGGCGACCTAACTCCTACGAGCAGTACTTC	CASSLTGGRPNSYEQYF
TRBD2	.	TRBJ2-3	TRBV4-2	TGTGCCAGCAGCCTCCTGAGCGGGGGGGCCACAGATACGCAGTATTTT	CASSLLSGGATDTQYF
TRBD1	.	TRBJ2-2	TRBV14	TGTGCCAGCAGCCAACCGGGACAGGGGCGTAACGGGGAGCTGTTTTTT	CASSQPGQGRNGELFF
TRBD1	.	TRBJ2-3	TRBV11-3	TGTGCCAGCAGCTTATCGTGGGACAGGGGGCAGGCAGATACGCAGTATTTT	CASSLSWDRGQADTQYF
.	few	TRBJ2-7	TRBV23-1	TGCGCCAGCACTCGGGACAGGGGACTAGCTTCCACCTACGAGCAGTACTTC	CASTRDRGLASTYEQYF